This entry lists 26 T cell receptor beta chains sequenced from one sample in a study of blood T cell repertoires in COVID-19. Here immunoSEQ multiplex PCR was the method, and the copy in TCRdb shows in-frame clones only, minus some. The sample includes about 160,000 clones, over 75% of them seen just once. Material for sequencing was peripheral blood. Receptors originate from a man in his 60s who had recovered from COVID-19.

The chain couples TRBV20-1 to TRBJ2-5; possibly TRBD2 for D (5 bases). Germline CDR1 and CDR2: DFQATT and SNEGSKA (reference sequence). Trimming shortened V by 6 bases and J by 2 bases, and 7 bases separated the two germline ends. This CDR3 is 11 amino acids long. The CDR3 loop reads CSAPGQETQYF. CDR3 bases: TGCAGTGCCCCGGGACAAGAGACCCAGTACTTC.

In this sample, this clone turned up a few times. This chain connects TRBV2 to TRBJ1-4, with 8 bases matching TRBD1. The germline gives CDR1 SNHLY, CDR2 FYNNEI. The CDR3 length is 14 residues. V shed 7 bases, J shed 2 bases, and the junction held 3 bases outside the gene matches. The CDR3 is CASTRTGTNEKLFF. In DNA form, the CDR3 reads TGTGCCAGCACGCGGACAGGGACTAATGAAAAACTGTTTTTT.

CDR3 loop: CASSQVAGTSIRSEQFF. CDR3 sequence (DNA): TGTGCCAGCAGCCAAGTCGCCGGGACTAGCATTAGGAGTGAGCAGTTCTTC. J is TRBJ2-1 and V is TRBV3-1 (or the pseudogene TRBV3-2); 9 nucleotides line up with TRBD2. V was pared by 1 base and J by 9 bases, with 13 bases of the junction left unmatched. Germline lookup yields CDR1 LGHDT and CDR2 YNNKEL (reference sequence). The CDR3 loop spans 17 amino acids.

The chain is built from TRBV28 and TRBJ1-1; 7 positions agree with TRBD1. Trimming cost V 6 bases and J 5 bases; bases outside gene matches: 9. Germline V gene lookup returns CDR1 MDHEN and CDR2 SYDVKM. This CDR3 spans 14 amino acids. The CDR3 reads CASRLPTGRTEAFF. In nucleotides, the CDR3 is TGTGCCAGCAGATTGCCGACAGGGAGGACTGAAGCTTTCTTT. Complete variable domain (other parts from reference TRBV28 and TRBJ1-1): DVKVTQSSRYLVKRTGEKVFLECVQDMDHENMFWYRQDPGLGLRLIYFSYDVKMKEKGDIPEGYSVSREKKERFSLILESASTNQTSMYLCASRLPTGRTEAFFGQGTRLTVV.

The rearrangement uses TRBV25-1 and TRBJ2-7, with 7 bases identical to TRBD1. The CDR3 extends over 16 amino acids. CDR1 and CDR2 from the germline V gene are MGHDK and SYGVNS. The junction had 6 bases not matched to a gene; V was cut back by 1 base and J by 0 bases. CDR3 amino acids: CASSEWTGRLSYEQYF. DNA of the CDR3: TGTGCCAGCAGTGAATGGACAGGAAGACTCTCCTACGAGCAGTACTTC.

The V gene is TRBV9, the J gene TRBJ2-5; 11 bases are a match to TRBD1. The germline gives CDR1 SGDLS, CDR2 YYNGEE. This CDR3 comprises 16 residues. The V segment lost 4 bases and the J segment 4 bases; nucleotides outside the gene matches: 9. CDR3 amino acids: CASSSRDRGSGETQYF. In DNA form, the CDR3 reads TGTGCCAGCAGCTCCCGGGACAGGGGGTCGGGAGAGACCCAGTACTTC.

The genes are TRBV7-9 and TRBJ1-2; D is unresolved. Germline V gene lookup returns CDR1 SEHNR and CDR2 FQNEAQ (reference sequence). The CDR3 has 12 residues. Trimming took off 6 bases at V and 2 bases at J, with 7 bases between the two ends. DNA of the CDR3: TGTGCCAGCAGTCCCGGGAACTATGGCTACACCTTC. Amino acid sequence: CASSPGNYGYTF. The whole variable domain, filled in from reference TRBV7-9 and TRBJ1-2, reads DTGVSQNPRHKITKRGQNVTFRCDPISEHNRLYWYRQTLGQGPEFLTYFQNEAQLEKSRLLSDRFSAERPKGSFSTLEIQRTEQGDSAMYLCASSPGNYGYTFGSGTRLTVV.

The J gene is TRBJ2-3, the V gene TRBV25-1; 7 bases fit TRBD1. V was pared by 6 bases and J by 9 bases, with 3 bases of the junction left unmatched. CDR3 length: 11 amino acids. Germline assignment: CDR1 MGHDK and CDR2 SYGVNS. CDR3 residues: CASRQGITQYF. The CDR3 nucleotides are TGTGCCAGCAGACAGGGGATAACGCAGTATTTT.

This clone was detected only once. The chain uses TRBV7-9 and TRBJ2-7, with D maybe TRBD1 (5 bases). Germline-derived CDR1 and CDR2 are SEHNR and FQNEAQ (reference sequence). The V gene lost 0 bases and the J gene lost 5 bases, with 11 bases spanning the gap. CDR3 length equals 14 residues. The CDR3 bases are TGTGCCAGCAGCTTAGCGTGGGGCCGGAACGAGCAGTACTTC. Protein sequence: CASSLAWGRNEQYF.

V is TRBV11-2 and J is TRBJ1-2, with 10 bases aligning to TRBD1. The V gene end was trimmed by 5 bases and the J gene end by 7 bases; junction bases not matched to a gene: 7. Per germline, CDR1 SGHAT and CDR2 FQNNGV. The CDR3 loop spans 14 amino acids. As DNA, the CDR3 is TGTGCCAGCAGCCTGGGACAGGGGAGTCGTGGCTACACCTTC. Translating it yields CASSLGQGSRGYTF.

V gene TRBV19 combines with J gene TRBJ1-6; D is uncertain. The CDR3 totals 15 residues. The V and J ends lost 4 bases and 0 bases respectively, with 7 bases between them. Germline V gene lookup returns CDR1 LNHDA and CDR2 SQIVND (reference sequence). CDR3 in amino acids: CASSTTSSYNSPLHF. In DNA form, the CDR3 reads TGTGCCAGTAGTACCACGAGCTCCTATAATTCACCCCTCCACTTT.

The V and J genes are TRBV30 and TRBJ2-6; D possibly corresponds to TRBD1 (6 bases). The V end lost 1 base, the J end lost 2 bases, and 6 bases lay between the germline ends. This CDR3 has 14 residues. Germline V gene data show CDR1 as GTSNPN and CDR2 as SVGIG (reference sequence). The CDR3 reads CAWSAGAGANVLTF. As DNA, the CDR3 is TGTGCCTGGAGTGCAGGGGCTGGGGCCAACGTCCTGACTTTC.

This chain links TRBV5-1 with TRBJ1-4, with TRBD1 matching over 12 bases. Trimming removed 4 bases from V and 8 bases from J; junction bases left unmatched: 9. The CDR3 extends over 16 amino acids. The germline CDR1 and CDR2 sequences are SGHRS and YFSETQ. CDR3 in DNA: TGCGCCAGCAGCCAAGGGACAGGGGGCCACGGAGAAAAACTGTTTTTT. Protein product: CASSQGTGGHGEKLFF.

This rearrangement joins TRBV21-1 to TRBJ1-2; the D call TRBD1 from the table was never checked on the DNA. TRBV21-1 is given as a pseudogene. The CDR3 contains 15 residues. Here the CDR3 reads CASSSGGTGSLDYTF. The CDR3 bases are TGTGCCAGCAGCTCTGGCGGGACAGGGTCATTGGACTACACCTTC.

This CDR3 is CASTTFRGAYGYTF. The CDR3, as DNA: TGTGCCAGCACTACCTTCCGGGGGGCTTATGGCTACACCTTC. The V call is TRBV7-2, the J call TRBJ1-2; the D gene is possibly TRBD1 (6 bases). From germline, CDR1 is SGHTA and CDR2 FQGNSA. CDR3 length equals 14 residues. Trimming took off 7 bases at V and 5 bases at J, with 17 bases between the two ends.

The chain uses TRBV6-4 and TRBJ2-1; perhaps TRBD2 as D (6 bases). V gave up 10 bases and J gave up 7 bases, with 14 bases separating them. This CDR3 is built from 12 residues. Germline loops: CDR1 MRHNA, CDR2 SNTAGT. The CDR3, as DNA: TGTGCCACCAGCGGACGGGGGAATGAGCAGTTCTTC. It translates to CATSGRGNEQFF.

CDR3 in amino acids: CAATGDNYGYTF. The CDR3 DNA follows: TGTGCCGCCACGGGGGATAACTATGGCTACACCTTC. This chain uses TRBV27 with TRBJ1-2; a weak D match, TRBD1 (5 bases). Germline V gene sequence: CDR1 MNHEY, CDR2 SMNVEV (reference sequence). Trimming took 11 bases from V and 1 from J, leaving 11 bases between them. The CDR3 has 12 amino acids.

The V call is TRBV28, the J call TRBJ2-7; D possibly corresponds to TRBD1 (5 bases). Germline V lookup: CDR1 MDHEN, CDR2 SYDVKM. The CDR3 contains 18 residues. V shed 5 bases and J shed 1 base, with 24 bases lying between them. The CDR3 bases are TGTGCCAGCAGTCCGTCCTGGGGCCTCCTTAGGGAATCCTACGAGCAGTACTTC. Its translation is CASSPSWGLLRESYEQYF.

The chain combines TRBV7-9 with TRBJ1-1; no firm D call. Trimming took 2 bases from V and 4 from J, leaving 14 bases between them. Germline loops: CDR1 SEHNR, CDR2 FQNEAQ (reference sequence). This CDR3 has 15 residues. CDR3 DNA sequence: TGTGCCAGCAGCTTAAGGTTAGGTGAGGGCACTGAAGCTTTCTTT. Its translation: CASSLRLGEGTEAFF.

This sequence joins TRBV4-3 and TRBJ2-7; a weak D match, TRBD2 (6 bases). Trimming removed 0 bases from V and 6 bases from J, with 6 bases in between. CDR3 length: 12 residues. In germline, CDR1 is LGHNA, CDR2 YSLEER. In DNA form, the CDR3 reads TGCGCCAGCAGCCAAGAGGGGGGCGAGCAGTACTTC. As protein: CASSQEGGEQYF.

CDR3: CAWSGQGYYGYTF. CDR3 DNA sequence: TGTGCCTGGAGCGGACAGGGGTATTATGGCTACACCTTC. The gene calls are TRBV30 and TRBJ1-2; 9 bases match TRBD1. CDR1 and CDR2 (germline): GTSNPN, SVGIG (reference sequence). V dropped 3 bases and J dropped 5; count of bases not matched to a gene: 4. The CDR3 contains 13 residues.

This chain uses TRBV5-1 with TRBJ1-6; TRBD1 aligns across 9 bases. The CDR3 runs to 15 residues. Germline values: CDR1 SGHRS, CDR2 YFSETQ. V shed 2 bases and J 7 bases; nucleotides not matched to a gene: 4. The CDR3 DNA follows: TGCGCCAGCAGCTTAGGACAGGGGAAGAATTCACCCCTCCACTTT. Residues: CASSLGQGKNSPLHF. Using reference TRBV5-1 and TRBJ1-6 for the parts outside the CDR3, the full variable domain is KAGVTQTPRYLIKTRGQQVTLSCSPISGHRSVSWYQQTPGQGLQFLFEYFSETQRNKGNFPGRFSGRQFSNSRSEMNVSTLELGDSALYLCASSLGQGKNSPLHFGNGTRLTVT.

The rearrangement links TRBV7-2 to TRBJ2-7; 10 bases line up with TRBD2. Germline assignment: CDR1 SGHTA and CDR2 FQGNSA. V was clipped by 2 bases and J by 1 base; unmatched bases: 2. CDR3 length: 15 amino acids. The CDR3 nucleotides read TGTGCCAGCAGCTTAAGAGCGGGGGGGTCCTACGAGCAGTACTTC. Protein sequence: CASSLRAGGSYEQYF.

This chain's CDR3 is CASGLVLNRAREQYF. CDR3 nucleotides: TGTGCTAGTGGTTTGGTACTGAACAGGGCTAGAGAGCAGTACTTC. The rearrangement uses TRBV12-5 and TRBJ2-7, with D maybe TRBD1 (6 bases). Deletions cut 0 bases from V and 7 bases from J, with 16 bases between. Germline V gives CDR1 LGHNT, CDR2 FRNRAP. CDR3 size: 15 residues.

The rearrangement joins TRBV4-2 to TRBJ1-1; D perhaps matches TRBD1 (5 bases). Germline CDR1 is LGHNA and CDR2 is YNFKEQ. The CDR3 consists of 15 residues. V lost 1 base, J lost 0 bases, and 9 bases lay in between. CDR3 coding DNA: TGTGCCAGCAGCCAAGTTGGGGGGGTGAACACTGAAGCTTTCTTT. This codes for CASSQVGGVNTEAFF.

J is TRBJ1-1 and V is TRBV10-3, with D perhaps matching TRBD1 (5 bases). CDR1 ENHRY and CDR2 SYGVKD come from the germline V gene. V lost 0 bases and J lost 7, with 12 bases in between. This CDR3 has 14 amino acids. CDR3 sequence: CAISESGRGVEAFF. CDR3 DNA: TGTGCCATCAGTGAGTCCGGAAGGGGCGTTGAAGCTTTCTTT.